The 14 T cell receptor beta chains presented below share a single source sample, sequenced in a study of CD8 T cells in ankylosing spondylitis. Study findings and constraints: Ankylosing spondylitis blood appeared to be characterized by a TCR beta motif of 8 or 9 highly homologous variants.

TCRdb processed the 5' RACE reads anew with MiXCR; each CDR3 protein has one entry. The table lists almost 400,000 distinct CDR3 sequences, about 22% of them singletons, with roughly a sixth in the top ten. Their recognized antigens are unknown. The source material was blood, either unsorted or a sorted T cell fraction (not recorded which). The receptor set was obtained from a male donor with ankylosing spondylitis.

In DNA form, the CDR3 reads TGCAGCGTTGGAAGGGCGGCGGGAGGGGCGCGGTGGTACAATGAGCAGTTCTTC. As protein: CSVGRAAGGARWYNEQFF. The chain carries TRBV29-1 and TRBJ2-1; 9 positions match TRBD2. This CDR3 comprises 18 residues. V was pared by 4 bases and J by 4 bases, with 17 bases of the junction left unmatched. CDR1 and CDR2 from the germline V gene are SQVTM and ANQGSEA.

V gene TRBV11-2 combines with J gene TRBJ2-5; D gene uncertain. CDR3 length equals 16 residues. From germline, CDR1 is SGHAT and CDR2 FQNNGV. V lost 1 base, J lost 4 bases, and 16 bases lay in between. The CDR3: CASSLVFQQPPETQYF. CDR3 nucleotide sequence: TGTGCCAGCAGCTTAGTTTTCCAGCAACCACCAGAGACCCAGTACTTC. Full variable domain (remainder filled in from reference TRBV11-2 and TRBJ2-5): EAGVAQSPRYKIIEKRQSVAFWCNPISGHATLYWYQQILGQGPKLLIQFQNNGVVDDSQLPKDRFSAERLKGVDSTLKIQPAKLEDSAVYLCASSLVFQQPPETQYFGPGTRLLVL.

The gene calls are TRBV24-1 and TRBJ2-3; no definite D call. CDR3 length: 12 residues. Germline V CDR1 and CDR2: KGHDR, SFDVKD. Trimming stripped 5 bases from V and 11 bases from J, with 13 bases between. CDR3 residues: CATSAGNRRQYF. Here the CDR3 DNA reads TGTGCCACCAGTGCAGGAAACAGAAGGCAGTATTTT.

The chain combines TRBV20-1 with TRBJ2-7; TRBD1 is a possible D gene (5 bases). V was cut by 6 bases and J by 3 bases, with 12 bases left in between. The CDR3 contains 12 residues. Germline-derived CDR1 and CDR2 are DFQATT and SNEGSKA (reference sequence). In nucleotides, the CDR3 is TGCAGTGCCAGACCTCAGGGCTACGAGCAGTACTTC. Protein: CSARPQGYEQYF.

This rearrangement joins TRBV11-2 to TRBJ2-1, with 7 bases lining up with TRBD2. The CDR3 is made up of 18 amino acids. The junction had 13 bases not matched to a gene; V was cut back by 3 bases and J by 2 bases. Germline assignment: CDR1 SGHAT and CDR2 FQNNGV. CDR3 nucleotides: TGTGCCAGCAGCTTGGGGAAAGGACTAGTCTGGCCCTACAATGAGCAGTTCTTC. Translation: CASSLGKGLVWPYNEQFF.

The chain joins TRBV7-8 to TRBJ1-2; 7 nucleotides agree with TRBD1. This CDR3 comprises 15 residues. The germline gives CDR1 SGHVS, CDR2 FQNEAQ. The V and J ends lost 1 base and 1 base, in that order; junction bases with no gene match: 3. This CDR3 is CASSLGDSLNYGYTF. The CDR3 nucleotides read TGTGCCAGCAGCTTAGGGGACAGCCTTAACTATGGCTACACCTTC.

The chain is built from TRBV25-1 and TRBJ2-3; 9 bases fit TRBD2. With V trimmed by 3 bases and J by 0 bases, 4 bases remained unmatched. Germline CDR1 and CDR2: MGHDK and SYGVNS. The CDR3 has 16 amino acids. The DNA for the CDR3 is TGTGCCAGCAGTGACCCTAGCGGGGCTAGCACAGATACGCAGTATTTT. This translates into CASSDPSGASTDTQYF.

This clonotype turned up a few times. CDR3 sequence: CASSFERTNEKLFF. Here the CDR3 DNA reads TGTGCCAGCAGCTTCGAGAGAACTAATGAAAAACTGTTTTTT. The chain combines TRBV7-9 with TRBJ1-4; no clear D. Between the trimmed V and J ends, which lost 3 bases and 1 base, there was a span of 6 bases. The V gene's germline CDR1 is SEHNR and CDR2 FQNEAQ (reference sequence). CDR3 size: 14 residues.

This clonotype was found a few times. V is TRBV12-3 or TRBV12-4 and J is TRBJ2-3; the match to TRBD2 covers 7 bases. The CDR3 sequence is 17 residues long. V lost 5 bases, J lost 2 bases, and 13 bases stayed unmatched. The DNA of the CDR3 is TGTGCCAGCAGTCCCCACCCGGGGGGAGGTTACACAGATACGCAGTATTTT. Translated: CASSPHPGGGYTDTQYF.

The CDR3 DNA reads as TGTGCCACCTCCGGCCGGATCTCTGGAAACACCATATATTTT. Translation: CATSGRISGNTIYF. J is TRBJ1-3 and V is TRBV19; D unclear. Germline values: CDR1 LNHDA, CDR2 SQIVND (reference sequence). Trimming stripped 10 bases from V and 0 bases from J, with 13 bases between. The CDR3 extends over 14 amino acids. The full variable domain, in which reference TRBV19 and TRBJ1-3 provide the parts outside the CDR3, is DGGITQSPKYLFRKEGQNVTLSCEQNLNHDAMYWYRQDPGQGLRLIYYSQIVNDFQKGDIAEGYSVSREKKESFPLTVTSAQKNPTAFYLCATSGRISGNTIYFGEGSWLTVV.

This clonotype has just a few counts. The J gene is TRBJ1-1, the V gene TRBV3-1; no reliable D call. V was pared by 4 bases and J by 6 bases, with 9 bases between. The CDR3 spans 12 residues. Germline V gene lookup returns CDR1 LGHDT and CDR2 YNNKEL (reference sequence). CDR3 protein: CASSPQSSEAFF. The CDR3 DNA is TGTGCCAGCAGCCCCCAAAGCTCTGAAGCTTTCTTT.

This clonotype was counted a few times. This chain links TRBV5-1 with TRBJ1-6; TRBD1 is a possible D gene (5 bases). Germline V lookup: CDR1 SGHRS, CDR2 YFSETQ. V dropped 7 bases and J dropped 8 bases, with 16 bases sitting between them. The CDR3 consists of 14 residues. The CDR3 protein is CASLRSPQDSPLHF. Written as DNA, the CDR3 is TGCGCCAGCCTACGGTCGCCACAGGATTCACCCCTCCACTTT. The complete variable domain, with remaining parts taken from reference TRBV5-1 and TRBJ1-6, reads KAGVTQTPRYLIKTRGQQVTLSCSPISGHRSVSWYQQTPGQGLQFLFEYFSETQRNKGNFPGRFSGRQFSNSRSEMNVSTLELGDSALYLCASLRSPQDSPLHFGNGTRLTVT.

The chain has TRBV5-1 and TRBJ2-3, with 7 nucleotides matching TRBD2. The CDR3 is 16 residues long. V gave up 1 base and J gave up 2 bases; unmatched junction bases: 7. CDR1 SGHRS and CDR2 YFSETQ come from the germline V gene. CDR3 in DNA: TGCGCCAGCAGCTTGTGGATAGCGGGCCTCACAGATACGCAGTATTTT. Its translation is CASSLWIAGLTDTQYF.

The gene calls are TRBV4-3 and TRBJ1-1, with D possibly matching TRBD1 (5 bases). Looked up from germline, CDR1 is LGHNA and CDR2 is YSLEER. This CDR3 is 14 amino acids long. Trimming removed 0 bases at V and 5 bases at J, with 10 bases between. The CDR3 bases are TGCGCCAGCAGCCAAGAAGTGGGGGGGACTGAAGCTTTCTTT. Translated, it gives CASSQEVGGTEAFF.